A single sample gave rise to the 14 T cell receptor beta chains below, sequenced in a study of Tregs in tolerant kidney transplant recipients. The data were produced by immunoSEQ multiplex PCR, yet TCRdb's version contains in-frame clones alone and is incomplete. The sample has about 73,000 clones, 80% to 95% seen once. Specimen: Tregs from blood, collected before the transplant. These receptors originate from a human donor who received a combined kidney and bone marrow transplant.

The chain uses TRBV6-1 and TRBJ2-7; 8 bases agree with TRBD1. V was clipped by 6 bases and J by 2 bases; unmatched bases: 9. From germline, CDR1 is MNHNS and CDR2 SASEGT. This CDR3 region has 15 residues. In DNA, the CDR3 is TGTGCCAGCAGGATAACAGGGGGTGACGCCTACGAGCAGTACTTC. The encoded protein is CASRITGGDAYEQYF.

The chain links TRBV30 to TRBJ1-3; perhaps TRBD1 as D (5 bases). CDR3 length: 13 residues. Trimming removed 4 bases from V and 4 bases from J, with 11 bases in between. CDR1 GTSNPN and CDR2 SVGIG come from the germline V gene (reference sequence). CDR3 in amino acids: CAWNQGTGNTIYF. CDR3 sequence (DNA): TGTGCCTGGAATCAAGGGACCGGAAACACCATATATTTT.

V and J are TRBV30 and TRBJ2-4, with a tentative D call TRBD2 (5 bases). Germline V gives CDR1 GTSNPN, CDR2 SVGIG (reference sequence). The CDR3 length is 13 residues. Trimming removed 8 bases from V and 9 bases from J, with 20 bases in between. The DNA of the CDR3 is TGTGCCGGACGAAAGATGGGTGAGGGCATTCAGTACTTC. Translating gives CAGRKMGEGIQYF.

The chain recombines TRBV18 with TRBJ2-6; D is unresolved. The CDR3 is made up of 16 amino acids. Germline V lookup: CDR1 KGHSH, CDR2 LQKENI. The V end was cut by 1 base, the J end by 1 base, with 8 bases between. Written as DNA, the CDR3 is TGTGCCAGCTCACCACAAAGTGATTCTGGGGCCAACGTCCTGACTTTC. Its translation: CASSPQSDSGANVLTF.

The V gene is TRBV7-8, the J gene TRBJ2-1; 8 bases agree with TRBD1. The CDR3 contains 17 residues. CDR1 and CDR2 from the germline V gene are SGHVS and FQNEAQ. Trimming took 1 base from V and 2 from J; bases not matched to a gene: 7. CDR3 sequence: CASSLGPGTGAYNEQFF. The CDR3 nucleotides read TGTGCCAGCAGCTTAGGCCCCGGGACAGGAGCCTACAATGAGCAGTTCTTC. Combining the CDR3 with reference TRBV7-8 and TRBJ2-1 gives the whole variable domain GAGVSQSPRYKVAKRGQDVALRCDPISGHVSLFWYQQALGQGPEFLTYFQNEAQLDKSGLPSDRFFAERPEGSVSTLKIQRTQQEDSAVYLCASSLGPGTGAYNEQFFGPGTRLTVL.

J is TRBJ2-2 and V is TRBV2; D may match TRBD1 or TRBD2 (5 bases each). CDR1 and CDR2 from the germline V gene are SNHLY and FYNNEI. The CDR3 consists of 12 residues. V lost 4 bases and J 13 bases, leaving 13 bases between the germline ends. The CDR3 spells CASSARPRGLFF. CDR3 sequence (DNA): TGTGCCAGCAGTGCTAGGCCGAGGGGGCTGTTTTTT.

The chain joins TRBV7-3 to TRBJ2-1; D gene uncertain. This CDR3 has 15 residues. Germline V gene data show CDR1 as SGHTA and CDR2 as FQGTGA. The germline V and J ends were trimmed by 5 bases and 6 bases, with 17 bases remaining between them. The CDR3, as DNA: TGTGCCAGCAGCCCTACCGGACCAGCACTCAATGAGCAGTTCTTC. This gives the protein CASSPTGPALNEQFF.

The chain joins TRBV11-2 to TRBJ1-1; D remains unclear. There are 10 residues in the CDR3. Germline CDR1 and CDR2: SGHAT and FQNNGV. Trimming shortened V by 3 bases and J by 10 bases, and 6 bases separated the two germline ends. The CDR3 DNA reads as TGTGCCAGCAGCTTCTTACTAGCTTTCTTT. Protein sequence: CASSFLLAFF.

This chain connects TRBV7-2 to TRBJ2-4; D might be TRBD1 or TRBD2, each matching 6 bases. The V end was cut by 5 bases, the J end by 3 bases, with 11 bases between. This CDR3 region has 14 residues. Germline CDR1 reads SGHTA; CDR2 reads FQGNSA. The CDR3 region has the DNA TGTGCCAGCAGCCCAGGGGAGGTCAAAAACATTCAGTACTTC. Residues: CASSPGEVKNIQYF.

The chain combines TRBV30 with TRBJ2-7; 7 positions agree with TRBD2. CDR1 and CDR2 from the germline V gene are GTSNPN and SVGIG (reference sequence). This CDR3 is 13 amino acids long. The trim removed 2 bases at V and 3 bases at J, leaving 4 bases unmatched. CDR3: CAWSTSENYEQYF. The CDR3 DNA sequence: TGTGCCTGGAGTACTAGCGAGAACTACGAGCAGTACTTC.

The chain combines TRBV4-3 with TRBJ2-1, with a weak D call TRBD2 (5 bases). The germline gives CDR1 LGHNA, CDR2 YSLEER. The CDR3 spans 15 residues. V lost 3 bases to trimming and J lost 0 bases, with 9 bases between them. The CDR3 here is CASSHETSSYNEQFF. The CDR3 nucleotides are TGCGCCAGCAGCCACGAAACTAGCTCCTACAATGAGCAGTTCTTC.

The chain combines TRBV7-2 with TRBJ2-7, with 8 bases lining up with TRBD2. The CDR3 is 15 amino acids. CDR1 is SGHTA, CDR2 FQGNSA, per germline. V was clipped by 1 base and J by 3 bases; unmatched bases: 5. CDR3 residues: CASSLEAGGLYEQYF. The CDR3 region has the DNA TGTGCCAGCAGCTTAGAGGCGGGAGGCCTCTACGAGCAGTACTTC. Filled out from reference TRBV7-2 and TRBJ2-7, the complete variable domain reads GAGVSQSPSNKVTEKGKDVELRCDPISGHTALYWYRQSLGQGLEFLIYFQGNSAPDKSGLPSDRFSAERTGGSVSTLTIQRTQQEDSAVYLCASSLEAGGLYEQYFGPGTRLTVT.

This clone showed up just a few times. The chain is built from TRBV5-1 and TRBJ1-2, with 7 bases lining up with TRBD1. The V segment lost 0 bases and the J segment 5 bases; nucleotides outside the gene matches: 7. The CDR3 is made up of 15 amino acids. Germline assignment: CDR1 SGHRS and CDR2 YFSETQ. For the CDR3, the DNA is TGCGCCAGCAGCTTGGTCGGGGACAGCGGGTATGGCTACACCTTC. Translating it yields CASSLVGDSGYGYTF. Looking up the rest from reference TRBV5-1 and TRBJ1-2 gives the full variable domain: KAGVTQTPRYLIKTRGQQVTLSCSPISGHRSVSWYQQTPGQGLQFLFEYFSETQRNKGNFPGRFSGRQFSNSRSEMNVSTLELGDSALYLCASSLVGDSGYGYTFGSGTRLTVV.

The chain uses TRBV4-3 and TRBJ2-2, with D possibly being TRBD2 (5 bases). Trimming cost V 0 bases and J 7 bases, with 12 bases left between them. Germline-derived CDR1 and CDR2 are LGHNA and YSLEER. The CDR3 contains 15 residues. CDR3 bases: TGCGCCAGCAGCCAAGATGGGAGTCGGAGCGGGGAGCTGTTTTTT. It is translated as CASSQDGSRSGELFF.